The next 27 T cell receptor beta chains were all read from a single sample in a study of blood T cell repertoires in COVID-19. Clones were read by immunoSEQ multiplex PCR, and TCRdb kept only the in-frame ones, dropping some. In the table there are about 150,000 clones, roughly 78% of which are singletons. Sequences were obtained from PBMCs or T cells enriched from blood (not recorded which). These receptors were collected from a woman in her forties or fifties who had recovered from COVID-19.

The chain combines TRBV6-1 with TRBJ1-1, with a weak D call TRBD1 (5 bases). CDR3 length: 15 residues. Germline V gene lookup returns CDR1 MNHNS and CDR2 SASEGT. Trimming took 2 bases from V and 1 from J, leaving 11 bases between them. DNA for the CDR3: TGTGCCAGCAGTGAATGGGGGGATGAGAACACTGAAGCTTTCTTT. This encodes CASSEWGDENTEAFF.

The CDR3: CASSQGIQGGVAGYYNEQFF. As DNA, the CDR3 is TGTGCCAGCAGTCAGGGGATCCAGGGGGGAGTCGCAGGTTACTACAATGAGCAGTTCTTC. The chain recombines TRBV28 with TRBJ2-1, with D possibly being TRBD1 (7 bases). Germline CDR1 and CDR2: MDHEN and SYDVKM. Trimming took 5 bases from V and 3 from J, leaving 29 bases between them. This CDR3 is 20 amino acids long.

The chain uses TRBV7-3 and TRBJ1-1; tentative D call: TRBD1 (6 bases). V lost 3 bases and J 0 bases, leaving 8 bases between the germline ends. Germline V gives CDR1 SGHTA, CDR2 FQGTGA. This CDR3 has 14 amino acids. CDR3 sequence (DNA): TGTGCCAGCAGCTTGGGACACATGAACACTGAAGCTTTCTTT. It yields the protein CASSLGHMNTEAFF.

This clone showed up just a few times. V usage is TRBV4-1 and J usage is TRBJ2-3, with no clear D. There are 16 residues in the CDR3. The germline V gene has CDR1 MGHRA and CDR2 YSYEKL. Trimming pared 1 base from V and 2 bases from J, leaving 13 bases between. CDR3 DNA sequence: TGCGCCAGCAGCCAAGGGTTAGCACCCGACACAGATACGCAGTATTTT. Its protein is CASSQGLAPDTDTQYF.

The chain recombines TRBV12-5 with TRBJ2-3; D call uncertain. Trimming removed 2 bases at V and 2 bases at J, with 5 bases between. CDR3 length: 13 residues. CDR1 and CDR2 from the germline V gene are LGHNT and FRNRAP. The chain's CDR3 is CASGLTVTDTQYF. DNA for the CDR3: TGTGCTAGTGGTTTGACAGTCACAGATACGCAGTATTTT.

The V and J genes are TRBV28 and TRBJ1-4, with 10 bases matching TRBD1. The junction had 4 bases not matched to a gene; V was cut back by 7 bases and J by 8 bases. Germline-derived CDR1 and CDR2 are MDHEN and SYDVKM. The length of the CDR3 is 13 residues. The CDR3 bases are TGTGCCAGCACCTCGACAGGGGGCGAAAAACTGTTTTTT. Protein: CASTSTGGEKLFF.

The rearrangement joins TRBV3-1 (or the pseudogene TRBV3-2) to TRBJ1-2, with D possibly TRBD1 on 5 matching bases. The CDR3 is 14 amino acids. The germline V gene encodes CDR1 LGHDT and CDR2 YNNKEL (reference sequence). V shed 1 base and J shed 6 bases, with 12 bases lying between them. The CDR3 reads CASSQVQGYDGYTF. CDR3 nucleotides: TGTGCCAGCAGCCAAGTTCAGGGTTATGATGGCTACACCTTC.

The chain has TRBV29-1 and TRBJ2-3; 12 bases map to TRBD2. Germline-derived CDR1 and CDR2 are SQVTM and ANQGSEA. There are 15 residues in the CDR3. V lost 4 bases and J lost 2; bases outside the gene matches: 4. CDR3 loop: CSVARTSGVTDTQYF. In DNA form, the CDR3 reads TGCAGCGTTGCTCGGACTAGCGGGGTCACAGATACGCAGTATTTT.

The genes are TRBV19 and TRBJ1-5; 7 nucleotides line up with TRBD1. The CDR3 covers 16 residues. Germline CDR1 is LNHDA and CDR2 is SQIVND (reference sequence). The V segment lost 2 bases and the J segment 6 bases; nucleotides outside the gene matches: 10. The CDR3 DNA sequence: TGTGCCAGTAGTATAACGGACAGGTATTTTCGTCAGCCCCAGCATTTT. It codes for CASSITDRYFRQPQHF.

The chain recombines TRBV19 with TRBJ1-2; 7 nucleotides align to TRBD1. The CDR3 extends over 13 amino acids. The J segment lost 8 bases and the V segment lost 6 bases, leaving 9 bases of the junction unmatched. Germline V gene sequence: CDR1 LNHDA, CDR2 SQIVND (reference sequence). Here the CDR3 DNA reads TGTGCCAGTAGGACCGGACAGGAAAAGGGCTACACCTTC. Translation: CASRTGQEKGYTF.

The rearrangement uses TRBV4-1 and TRBJ2-5; 8 positions agree with TRBD2. The ends lost 3 bases at V and 1 base at J; junction bases unmatched: 7. Germline V CDR1 and CDR2: MGHRA, YSYEKL. The CDR3 extends over 16 amino acids. This CDR3 reads CASSHPGTRSQETQYF. The CDR3 DNA reads as TGCGCCAGCAGCCACCCCGGGACTAGAAGCCAAGAGACCCAGTACTTC.

J is TRBJ1-5 and V is TRBV28; 10 bases match TRBD1. Looked up from germline, CDR1 is MDHEN and CDR2 is SYDVKM. With 6 bases clipped from V and 6 bases from J, the junction kept 8 bases outside the gene matches. This CDR3 contains 15 residues. The DNA of the CDR3 is TGTGCCAGCAGCCCTATTGGACAGGGGGGTCAGCCCCAGCATTTT. Its protein product is CASSPIGQGGQPQHF.

V gene TRBV5-1 combines with J gene TRBJ2-3; the D gene is possibly TRBD2 (5 bases). CDR3 length: 15 amino acids. Germline CDR1 reads SGHRS; CDR2 reads YFSETQ. Trimming removed 4 bases at V and 1 base at J, with 13 bases between. The CDR3 coding sequence is TGCGCCAGCAGCGATATTAACGGGGGCACAGATACGCAGTATTTT. It specifies CASSDINGGTDTQYF.

This clone was counted only a few times. This chain joins TRBV4-1 and TRBJ2-2, with 8 bases identical to TRBD1. The J segment lost 0 bases and the V segment lost 0 bases, leaving 3 bases of the junction unmatched. The V gene's germline CDR1 is MGHRA and CDR2 YSYEKL. The CDR3 is 17 amino acids. The CDR3 sequence: CASSQDRTGSNTGELFF. The CDR3 nucleotides are TGCGCCAGCAGCCAAGATCGGACAGGGTCGAACACCGGGGAGCTGTTTTTT.

The rearrangement joins TRBV6-5 to TRBJ2-1; 9 nucleotides agree with TRBD1. Trimming at V came to 5 bases and at J to 7 bases, leaving 6 bases not matched to a gene. Looked up from germline, CDR1 is MNHEY and CDR2 is SVGAGI. The CDR3 consists of 14 residues. CDR3 amino acids: CASSPGQGRNEQFF. The CDR3 coding sequence is TGTGCCAGCAGTCCTGGACAGGGGCGGAATGAGCAGTTCTTC.

The V call is TRBV29-1, the J call TRBJ1-2; D remains unclear. Trimming left V 3 bases short and J 8 bases short, with 10 bases between. CDR1 and CDR2 from the germline V gene are SQVTM and ANQGSEA. The CDR3 totals 11 residues. The CDR3 sequence is CSVDYESGYTF. As DNA, the CDR3 is TGCAGCGTTGATTACGAGAGCGGCTACACCTTC. The variable domain in full, completed from reference TRBV29-1 and TRBJ1-2, reads SAVISQKPSRDICQRGTSLTIQCQVDSQVTMMFWYRQQPGQSLTLIATANQGSEATYESGFVIDKFPISRPNLTFSTLTVSNMSPEDSSIYLCSVDYESGYTFGSGTRLTVV.

The rearrangement links TRBV2 to TRBJ1-4; 9 nucleotides agree with TRBD1. CDR3 size: 14 residues. V gave up 3 bases and J gave up 8 bases; unmatched junction bases: 4. Germline loops: CDR1 SNHLY, CDR2 FYNNEI. CDR3 coding DNA: TGTGCCAGCAGTGATAGACAGGGGGGGGAAAAACTGTTTTTT. Translation gives CASSDRQGGEKLFF.

The V and J genes are TRBV10-3 and TRBJ2-7; D is ambiguous. The V and J ends lost 0 bases and 9 bases respectively, with 15 bases between them. The CDR3 contains 14 residues. From germline, CDR1 is ENHRY and CDR2 SYGVKD. This CDR3 is CAISESMQNTGQYF. Written as DNA, the CDR3 is TGTGCCATCAGTGAGTCGATGCAAAATACGGGGCAGTACTTC.

This clone was seen only a few times. The chain employs TRBV10-3 and TRBJ1-1; TRBD1 agrees at 8 bases. V dropped 6 bases and J dropped 6; count of bases not matched to a gene: 9. The CDR3 contains 14 residues. The V gene's germline CDR1 is ENHRY and CDR2 SYGVKD. The CDR3 sequence: CAISPTGARAEAFF. DNA of the CDR3: TGTGCCATCAGCCCGACAGGGGCTAGGGCTGAAGCTTTCTTT.

The chain has TRBV4-1 and TRBJ2-5; perhaps TRBD2 as D (6 bases). The CDR3 has 14 amino acids. The V gene's germline CDR1 is MGHRA and CDR2 YSYEKL. The ends were cut back, 6 bases at V and 5 bases at J, with 16 bases in the middle. CDR3 sequence (DNA): TGCGCCAGCAGTCTATCACTAGCAGCGGAGACCCAGTACTTC. Residues: CASSLSLAAETQYF.

This chain joins TRBV7-2 and TRBJ1-4, with D uncertain. This CDR3 has 14 residues. Trimming removed 3 bases at V and 0 bases at J, with 5 bases between. The germline CDR1 and CDR2 sequences are SGHTA and FQGNSA. CDR3 sequence (DNA): TGTGCCAGCAGCTTCTTCGCAACTAATGAAAAACTGTTTTTT. Protein: CASSFFATNEKLFF.

The chain uses TRBV7-6 and TRBJ1-6; a possible D gene is TRBD1 (6 bases). The CDR3 is made up of 16 amino acids. In germline, CDR1 is SGHVS, CDR2 FNYEAQ. Deletions cut 5 bases from V and 9 bases from J, with 20 bases between. The CDR3: CASSAQGRGAGSPLHF. In DNA form, the CDR3 reads TGTGCCAGCAGCGCCCAAGGGCGGGGGGCCGGTTCACCCCTCCACTTT.

Here the CDR3 reads CASSLETVTNYGYTF. CDR3 nucleotides: TGTGCCAGCAGCTTGGAGACAGTGACTAACTATGGCTACACCTTC. This chain joins TRBV5-6 and TRBJ1-2, with D perhaps TRBD1 (5 bases). CDR1 is SGHDT, CDR2 YYEEEE, per germline. This CDR3 spans 15 amino acids. Between the trimmed V and J ends, which lost 0 bases and 0 bases, there was a span of 9 bases.

J is TRBJ2-1 and V is TRBV5-4; D is uncertain. The CDR3 has 16 residues. Trimming took 1 base from V and 0 from J, leaving 11 bases between them. Germline CDR1 reads SGHNT; CDR2 reads YYREEE (reference sequence). CDR3 sequence (DNA): TGTGCCAGCAGCTTGCTTGGCGGCAGCTCCTACAATGAGCAGTTCTTC. Its protein is CASSLLGGSSYNEQFF.

The V call is TRBV7-8, the J call TRBJ2-5; 9 nucleotides line up with TRBD1. V was pared by 5 bases and J by 1 base, with 11 bases of the junction left unmatched. CDR3 size: 17 residues. From germline, CDR1 is SGHVS and CDR2 FQNEAQ. The CDR3 bases are TGTGCCAGCAGCGTAGACCGGGACAGGGCACTCCAAGAGACCCAGTACTTC. As protein: CASSVDRDRALQETQYF.

The chain carries TRBV28 and TRBJ2-1; 7 bases map to TRBD1. Trimming removed 7 bases from V and 4 bases from J; junction bases left unmatched: 7. Germline lookup yields CDR1 MDHEN and CDR2 SYDVKM. The CDR3 is 14 residues long. The CDR3 region is CASTGQDLYNEQFF. In nucleotides, the CDR3 is TGTGCCAGCACAGGACAGGACCTTTACAATGAGCAGTTCTTC.

The chain combines TRBV28 with TRBJ2-7; possible D gene TRBD2, 6 bases. Trimming took 5 bases from V and 2 from J, leaving 13 bases between them. Germline CDR1 reads MDHEN; CDR2 reads SYDVKM. The CDR3 is made up of 14 amino acids. The CDR3 loop is CASSRGGSPYEQYF. The CDR3 bases are TGTGCCAGCAGTAGGGGAGGCAGTCCCTACGAGCAGTACTTC.